This TCR beta chain was recorded in a study of blood T cell repertoires in COVID-19 (dated by TCRdb to about 2020). Regarding the study in general: Samples covering the acute and convalescent phases of COVID-19 were provided by collaborators in the United States, Italy and Spain. The material from the prospective study consisted of cDNA or gDNA derived from T cells, B-cell-depleted T cells, or PBMCs. Deeply sampled blood TCRbeta repertoires from subjects exposed to, actively infected with, or recovered from COVID-19 were included in the dataset. The repertoires were released in a freely available public database meant as a resource for research on the immune response to SARS-CoV-2. The samples were drawn from two sources: the first 160 participants of the ongoing ImmuneRACE study, and over 950 subjects contributed by 6 global collaborators. Sample metadata almost always included a de-identified subject ID, COVID-19 status, age in years and sex. Where HLA class I and class II types were available, the types were taken from metadata supplied by the sample provider, not from assay-based typing. Study-level results and caveats: How much clinical and demographic metadata was included differed by source and by participant, and the metadata was provided uncurated.

The CDR3 runs 16 residues from the cysteine to the phenylalanine. Only the CDR3 DNA is retained, 48 bases long and in frame from the first base. The germline V gene specifies SGHRS as CDR1 and YFSETQ as CDR2. V trim: 4 bases; J trim: 1 base; unmatched bases: 5. The immunoSEQ Assay, a bias-controlled multiplex PCR, was used to amplify TCRbeta CDR3 regions from genomic DNA. The study's processing was this. Nucleated cell counts per sample were estimated from amplification of reference gene primers within the assay. To quantify the absolute abundance of each unique TCRbeta CDR3 rearrangement, sequence reads were collapsed and filtered. For each sample, productive Simpson clonality was calculated by taking the square root of Simpson's diversity index across productive rearrangements. TCRdb's version of the immuneACCESS table is confined to in-frame rearrangements and falls short of the full clone set. An unresolved V gene accounts for under half of the shortfall where checked; the remainder is of unknown origin. Clonal size and the V and J genes are those of that table, whereas D and trimming came from the DNA. This sample is represented by about 180,000 clones; about 88% of them were singletons. The leading ten clones occupy 2% to 2.5% of the sample.

Participants in the prospective study were aged roughly 18 to 90 years, lived in about two dozen United States geographic areas, and enrolled through a virtual design. In the prospective study, cohorts were assigned on the basis of participant-reported clinical history obtained from a screening survey and a study questionnaire. Mobile phlebotomists in the prospective study collected whole blood, serum and a nasopharyngeal or oropharyngeal swab from every participant. Over a roughly 2-month period, participants in the prospective study had the option of providing additional blood draws and questionnaires. Prospective study blood samples were shipped either frozen or at room temperature before DNA extraction. About this clone: Its antigen has not been determined. No quality values exist for individual bases; no much larger clone is one base distant.

Sequencing was carried out using PBMCs or T cells enriched from blood (not recorded which). The sequence joins TRBV5-1 to TRBJ2-5; the junction holds 12 bases that match TRBD2. The sequence was obtained from a woman between 35 and 50 years old with acute COVID-19. The CDR3 region has the sequence CASSPRLAGAQETQYF. The sequence in DNA is TGCGCCAGCAGCCCGCGACTAGCGGGGGCCCAAGAGACCCAGTACTTC.